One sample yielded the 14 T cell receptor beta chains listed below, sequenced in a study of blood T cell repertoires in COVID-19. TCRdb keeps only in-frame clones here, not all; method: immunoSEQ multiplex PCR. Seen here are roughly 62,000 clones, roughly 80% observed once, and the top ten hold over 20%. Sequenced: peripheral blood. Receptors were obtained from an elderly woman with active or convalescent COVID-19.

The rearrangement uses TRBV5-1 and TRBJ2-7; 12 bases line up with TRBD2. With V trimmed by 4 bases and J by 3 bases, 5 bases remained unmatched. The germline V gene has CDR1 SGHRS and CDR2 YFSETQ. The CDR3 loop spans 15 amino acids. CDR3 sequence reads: CASSPEGLAGYEQYF. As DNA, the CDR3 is TGCGCCAGCAGCCCTGAGGGACTAGCGGGCTACGAGCAGTACTTC.

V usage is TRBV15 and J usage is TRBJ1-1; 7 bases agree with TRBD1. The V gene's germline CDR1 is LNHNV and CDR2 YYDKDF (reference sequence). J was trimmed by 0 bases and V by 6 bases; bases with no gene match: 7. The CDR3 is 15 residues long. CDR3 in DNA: TGTGCCACCAGACGGGGACAGTTAATGAACACTGAAGCTTTCTTT. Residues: CATRRGQLMNTEAFF.

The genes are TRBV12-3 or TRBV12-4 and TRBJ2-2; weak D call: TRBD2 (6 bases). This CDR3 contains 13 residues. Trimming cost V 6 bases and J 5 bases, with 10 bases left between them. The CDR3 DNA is TGTGCCAGCAGCTCGGGACTTACCGGGGAGCTGTTTTTT. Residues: CASSSGLTGELFF.

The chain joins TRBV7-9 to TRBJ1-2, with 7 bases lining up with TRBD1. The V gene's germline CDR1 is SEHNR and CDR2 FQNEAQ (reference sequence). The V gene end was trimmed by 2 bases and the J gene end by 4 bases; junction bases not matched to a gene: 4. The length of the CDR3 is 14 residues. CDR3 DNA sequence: TGTGCCAGCAGCTTACCAGGGACAGCCTATGGCTACACCTTC. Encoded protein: CASSLPGTAYGYTF.

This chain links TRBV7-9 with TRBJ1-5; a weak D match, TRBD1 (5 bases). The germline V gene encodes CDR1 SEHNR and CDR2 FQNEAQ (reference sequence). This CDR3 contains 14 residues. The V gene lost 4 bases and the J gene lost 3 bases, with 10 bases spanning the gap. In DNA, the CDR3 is TGTGCCAGCAGCTGGGAAGGGGTCAATCAGCCCCAGCATTTT. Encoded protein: CASSWEGVNQPQHF.

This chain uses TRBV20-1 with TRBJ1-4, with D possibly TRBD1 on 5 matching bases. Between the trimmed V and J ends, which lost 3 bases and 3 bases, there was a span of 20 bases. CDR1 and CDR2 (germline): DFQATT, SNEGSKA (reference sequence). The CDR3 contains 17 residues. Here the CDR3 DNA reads TGCAGTGCTAGTGACACTGGGCCGACAGCCCCTAATGAAAAACTGTTTTTT. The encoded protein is CSASDTGPTAPNEKLFF.

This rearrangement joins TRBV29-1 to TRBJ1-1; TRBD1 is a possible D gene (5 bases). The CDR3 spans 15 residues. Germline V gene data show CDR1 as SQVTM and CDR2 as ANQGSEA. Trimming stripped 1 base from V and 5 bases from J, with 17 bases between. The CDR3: CSVEGTGGSGTEAFF. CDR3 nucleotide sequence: TGCAGCGTTGAAGGCACAGGTGGAAGCGGGACTGAAGCTTTCTTT.

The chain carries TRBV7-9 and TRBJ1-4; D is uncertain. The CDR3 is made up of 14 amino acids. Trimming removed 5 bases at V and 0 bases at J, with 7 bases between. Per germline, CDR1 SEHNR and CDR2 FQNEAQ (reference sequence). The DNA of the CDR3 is TGTGCCAGCAGCCTACAGTCAACTAATGAAAAACTGTTTTTT. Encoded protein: CASSLQSTNEKLFF.

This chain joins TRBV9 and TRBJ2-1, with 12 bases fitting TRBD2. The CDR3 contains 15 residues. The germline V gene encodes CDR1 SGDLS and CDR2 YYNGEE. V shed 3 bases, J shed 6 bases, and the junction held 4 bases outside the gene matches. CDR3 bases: TGTGCCAGCAGCGGCCCGGGACTAGCGGGCAATGAGCAGTTCTTC. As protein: CASSGPGLAGNEQFF.

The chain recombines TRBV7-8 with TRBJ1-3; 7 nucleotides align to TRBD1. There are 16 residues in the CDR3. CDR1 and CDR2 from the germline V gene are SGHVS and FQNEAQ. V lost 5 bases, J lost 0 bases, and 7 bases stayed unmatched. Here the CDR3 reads CASSTRDRSSGNTIYF. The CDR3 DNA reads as TGTGCCAGCAGCACCCGGGACAGAAGCTCTGGAAACACCATATATTTT. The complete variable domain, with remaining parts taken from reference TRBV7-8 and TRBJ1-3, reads GAGVSQSPRYKVAKRGQDVALRCDPISGHVSLFWYQQALGQGPEFLTYFQNEAQLDKSGLPSDRFFAERPEGSVSTLKIQRTQQEDSAVYLCASSTRDRSSGNTIYFGEGSWLTVV.

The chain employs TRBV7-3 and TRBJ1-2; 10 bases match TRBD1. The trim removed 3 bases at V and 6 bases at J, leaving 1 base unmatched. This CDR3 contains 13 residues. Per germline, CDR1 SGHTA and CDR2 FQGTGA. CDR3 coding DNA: TGTGCCAGCAGCTTGGACAGGGGGGATGGCTACACCTTC. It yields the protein CASSLDRGDGYTF.

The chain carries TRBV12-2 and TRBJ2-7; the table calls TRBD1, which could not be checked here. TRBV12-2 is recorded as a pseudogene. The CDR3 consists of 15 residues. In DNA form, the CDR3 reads TGTGCAAGTCGCATTAAGACGGGACACCACTACGAGCAGTACTTC. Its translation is CASRIKTGHHYEQYF.

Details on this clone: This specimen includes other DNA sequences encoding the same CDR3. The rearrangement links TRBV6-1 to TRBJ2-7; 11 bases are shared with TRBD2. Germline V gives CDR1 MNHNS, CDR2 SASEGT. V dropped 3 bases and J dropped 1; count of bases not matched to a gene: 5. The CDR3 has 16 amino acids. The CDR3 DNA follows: TGTGCCAGCAGTGACCCCACTAGCGGGGGATCCTACGAGCAGTACTTC. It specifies CASSDPTSGGSYEQYF.

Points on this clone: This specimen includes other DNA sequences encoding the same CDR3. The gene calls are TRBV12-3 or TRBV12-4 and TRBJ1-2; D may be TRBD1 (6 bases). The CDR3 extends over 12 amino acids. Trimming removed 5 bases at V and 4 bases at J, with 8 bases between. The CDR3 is CASSRGGYGYTF. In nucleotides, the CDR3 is TGTGCCAGCAGTAGAGGGGGCTATGGCTACACCTTC.